This passage covers 25 T cell receptor beta chains from one sample sequenced in a study of PD-L1 blockade in urothelial cancer. Time point: pretreatment peripheral blood. This table comes from immunoSEQ multiplex PCR, and its TCRdb copy is limited to in-frame clones, with some not included. Of around 38,000 clones listed, over 75% are singletons. The material was PBMCs, obtained around atezolizumab (anti-PD-L1) treatment. The source is a man between 60 and 75 years old with urothelial cancer.

This chain links TRBV6-5 with TRBJ1-2; 9 nucleotides line up with TRBD1. This CDR3 is 15 amino acids long. V lost 0 bases, J lost 7 bases, and 6 bases stayed unmatched. In germline, CDR1 is MNHEY, CDR2 SVGAGI. CDR3 nucleotide sequence: TGTGCCAGCAGTTACTCTGGGACAGGGTCGGGTGGCTACACCTTC. Translated: CASSYSGTGSGGYTF.

The rearrangement joins TRBV21-1 to TRBJ2-7; the tabulated D call, TRBD1, remains unverified against the DNA. TRBV21-1 corresponds to a pseudogene. The CDR3 spans 20 residues. The CDR3 region is CASSKVGGQSQRGCTYEQYF. CDR3 nucleotides: TGTGCCAGCAGCAAAGTAGGGGGCCAGAGCCAAAGGGGCTGCACCTACGAGCAGTACTTC.

This sequence joins TRBV4-1 and TRBJ2-7; D perhaps matches TRBD1 (6 bases). The CDR3 runs to 16 residues. Germline CDR1 and CDR2: MGHRA and YSYEKL. The V end lost 0 bases, the J end lost 0 bases, and 12 bases lay between the germline ends. CDR3 protein: CASSQDTGTSSYEQYF. CDR3 nucleotide sequence: TGCGCCAGCAGCCAAGATACCGGGACAAGCTCCTACGAGCAGTACTTC.

The DNA of the CDR3 is TGTGCCAGCAGGTACAGGGGCTTCCCCTCTGGAAACACCATATATTTT. Amino acids: CASRYRGFPSGNTIYF. The genes are TRBV2 and TRBJ1-3; TRBD1 agrees at 7 bases. Germline trimming cut 6 bases from V and 0 bases from J; bases unmatched to any gene: 8. The germline V gene has CDR1 SNHLY and CDR2 FYNNEI. This CDR3 is built from 16 residues.

The chain couples TRBV9 to TRBJ1-1, with 8 bases identical to TRBD1. Trimming cost V 4 bases and J 5 bases; bases outside gene matches: 16. This CDR3 is 17 amino acids long. Germline values: CDR1 SGDLS, CDR2 YYNGEE. The chain's CDR3 is CASSPSSSGTGETEAFF. CDR3 sequence (DNA): TGTGCCAGCAGCCCCTCATCGTCGGGGACAGGTGAGACTGAAGCTTTCTTT.

The chain has TRBV2 and TRBJ1-1, with TRBD1 identical over 10 bases. CDR1 and CDR2 from the germline V gene are SNHLY and FYNNEI. There are 15 residues in the CDR3. Trimming took 6 bases from V and 8 from J; bases not matched to a gene: 12. The CDR3 region is CASRTMTGGAGEAFF. The CDR3 region has the DNA TGTGCCAGCAGGACTATGACAGGGGGCGCGGGGGAAGCTTTCTTT.

This chain links TRBV9 with TRBJ2-3; weak D call: TRBD2 (6 bases). Germline CDR1 and CDR2: SGDLS and YYNGEE. V was shortened by 1 base and J by 3 bases, with 9 bases between the two germline ends. The CDR3 extends over 14 amino acids. CDR3 coding DNA: TGTGCCAGCAGCGTAAGACTAGAAACAGATACGCAGTATTTT. It is translated as CASSVRLETDTQYF.

This chain links TRBV11-2 with TRBJ2-7; D is uncertain. The CDR3 runs 14 residues. Germline V gene lookup returns CDR1 SGHAT and CDR2 FQNNGV. Between the trimmed V and J ends, which lost 0 bases and 1 base, there was a span of 7 bases. The CDR3 DNA reads as TGTGCCAGCAGCTTAGATATCCTATCCTACGAGCAGTACTTC. Amino acid sequence: CASSLDILSYEQYF.

This chain uses TRBV6-5 with TRBJ1-2; TRBD1 might be the D (5 bases). Germline lookup yields CDR1 MNHEY and CDR2 SVGAGI. The CDR3 sequence is 14 residues long. Trimming left V 3 bases short and J 5 bases short, with 13 bases between. The CDR3 here is CASSYGAEGYGYTF. The CDR3 DNA reads as TGTGCCAGCAGTTATGGGGCGGAAGGATATGGCTACACCTTC.

This chain uses TRBV19 with TRBJ1-2; unclear D gene. Germline V lookup: CDR1 LNHDA, CDR2 SQIVND (reference sequence). The V and J ends lost 4 bases and 4 bases respectively, with 7 bases between them. The CDR3 covers 12 residues. For the CDR3, the DNA is TGTGCCAGTAGTAGGGCAGGCTATGGCTACACCTTC. This gives the protein CASSRAGYGYTF.

This clone came up a few times. The J gene is TRBJ2-3, the V gene TRBV4-2, with TRBD2 matching 9 bases. The CDR3 consists of 15 residues. CDR1 is LGHNA, CDR2 YNFKEQ, per germline. After removal of 0 bases from V and 10 bases from J, the junction contained 8 bases not matched to a gene. CDR3: CASSQDLVGGGAQYF. The CDR3 coding sequence is TGTGCCAGCAGCCAAGATCTTGTTGGCGGGGGGGCGCAGTATTTT.

This chain uses TRBV9 with TRBJ2-5; 7 positions match TRBD2. V lost 3 bases and J lost 0; bases outside the gene matches: 5. This CDR3 is built from 15 residues. The germline gives CDR1 SGDLS, CDR2 YYNGEE. The CDR3 DNA sequence: TGTGCCAGCAGCGCTTCCGGGACTAACCAAGAGACCCAGTACTTC. It codes for CASSASGTNQETQYF.

This clone was counted between two and nine times. J is TRBJ2-2 and V is TRBV19; no firm D call. Trimming shortened V by 7 bases and J by 2 bases, and 17 bases separated the two germline ends. Germline V CDR1 and CDR2: LNHDA, SQIVND (reference sequence). The CDR3 is 16 residues long. CDR3 DNA: TGTGCCAGTACCGAGAGGAAAGCGCCTAACACCGGGGAGCTGTTTTTT. It specifies CASTERKAPNTGELFF.

This clone is medium-sized. The chain combines TRBV5-6 with TRBJ2-7, with D perhaps TRBD2 (5 bases). Germline lookup yields CDR1 SGHDT and CDR2 YYEEEE. V was pared by 4 bases and J by 4 bases, with 15 bases between. The CDR3 extends over 14 amino acids. Written as DNA, the CDR3 is TGTGCCAGCAGCCAGGAGGCAGGAAGTTACGAGCAGTACTTC. Its translation is CASSQEAGSYEQYF. Variable domain in full (rest from reference TRBV5-6 and TRBJ2-7): DAGVTQSPTHLIKTRGQQVTLRCSPKSGHDTVSWYQQALGQGPQFIFQYYEEEERQRGNFPDRFSGHQFPNYSSELNVNALLLGDSALYLCASSQEAGSYEQYFGPGTRLTVT.

This clone was found once. This rearrangement joins TRBV9 to TRBJ2-5, with D hard to call. This CDR3 contains 13 residues. Germline V gene sequence: CDR1 SGDLS, CDR2 YYNGEE. Trimming shortened V by 1 base and J by 2 bases, and 6 bases separated the two germline ends. The DNA for the CDR3 is TGTGCCAGCAGCGTAAACAGACAAGAGACCCAGTACTTC. This translates into CASSVNRQETQYF.

This chain uses TRBV5-4 with TRBJ2-2; maybe TRBD2 (6 bases). The germline V gene encodes CDR1 SGHNT and CDR2 YYREEE (reference sequence). The ends were cut back, 0 bases at V and 2 bases at J, with 8 bases in the middle. The CDR3 is made up of 15 amino acids. The CDR3 region has the DNA TGTGCCAGCAGCTTGGACGGGAGAAACACCGGGGAGCTGTTTTTT. This sequence encodes CASSLDGRNTGELFF.

The chain has TRBV10-3 and TRBJ2-1; D perhaps matches TRBD2 (7 bases). The CDR3 is made up of 13 amino acids. Trimming stripped 0 bases from V and 10 bases from J, with 10 bases between. CDR1 is ENHRY and CDR2 is SYGVKD in the germline V gene. DNA for the CDR3: TGTGCCATCAGTGAGTCGAGGGGGGGCGAGCAGTTCTTC. Its translation is CAISESRGGEQFF.

The rearrangement links TRBV2 to TRBJ1-1; D uncertain. This CDR3 comprises 14 residues. With 4 bases removed from V and 1 base from J, the gap between germline ends came to 10 bases. Per the germline V gene, CDR1 is SNHLY and CDR2 is FYNNEI. The CDR3 sequence is CASSVGQENTEAFF. In DNA, the CDR3 is TGTGCCAGCAGTGTAGGCCAGGAGAACACTGAAGCTTTCTTT.

The CDR3 reads CASSDPRQGLAYNEQFF. CDR3 coding DNA: TGTGCCAGCAGCGATCCCCGGCAGGGACTAGCCTACAATGAGCAGTTCTTC. This chain joins TRBV9 and TRBJ2-1; 8 nucleotides match TRBD2. The V gene's germline CDR1 is SGDLS and CDR2 YYNGEE. V was clipped by 3 bases and J by 2 bases; unmatched bases: 10. The CDR3 has 17 amino acids. Based on the CDR3 plus reference TRBV9 and TRBJ2-1, the full variable domain is DSGVTQTPKHLITATGQRVTLRCSPRSGDLSVYWYQQSLDQGLQFLIQYYNGEERAKGNILERFSAQQFPDLHSELNLSSLELGDSALYFCASSDPRQGLAYNEQFFGPGTRLTVL.

This chain uses TRBV19 with TRBJ2-3; 9 bases align to TRBD1. This CDR3 has 16 amino acids. Germline V gives CDR1 LNHDA, CDR2 SQIVND (reference sequence). Trimming at V came to 4 bases and at J to 7 bases, leaving 12 bases not matched to a gene. CDR3 amino acids: CASSKRGGQGTNTQYF. CDR3 in DNA: TGTGCCAGTAGTAAACGCGGGGGACAGGGTACGAATACGCAGTATTTT.

CDR3 DNA sequence: TGTGCCAGCAGCCAACTAGCGGGAGGGTCGCTCCCTGGGGCCAACGTCCTGACTTTC. This codes for CASSQLAGGSLPGANVLTF. J is TRBJ2-6 and V is TRBV4-2; 12 nucleotides line up with TRBD2. CDR1 and CDR2 from the germline V gene are LGHNA and YNFKEQ. The CDR3 length is 19 residues. The ends lost 2 bases at V and 2 bases at J; junction bases unmatched: 7.

The chain is built from TRBV27 and TRBJ1-1, with a possible D match to TRBD1 (5 bases). Trimming cost V 4 bases and J 5 bases, with 5 bases left between them. Germline CDR1 MNHEY, CDR2 SMNVEV (reference sequence). This CDR3 is 11 amino acids long. The CDR3 DNA sequence: TGTGCCAGCAGTTCAGGGACTGAAGCTTTCTTT. Translated: CASSSGTEAFF.

The chain carries TRBV29-1 and TRBJ1-2; TRBD1 might be the D (6 bases). CDR1 and CDR2 (germline): SQVTM, ANQGSEA. Trimming pared 1 base from V and 5 bases from J, leaving 20 bases between. The length of the CDR3 is 16 residues. The CDR3 loop is CSVEGSRGILGYGYTF. CDR3 coding DNA: TGCAGCGTTGAAGGTAGCAGGGGAATTCTAGGGTATGGCTACACCTTC.

In DNA form, the CDR3 reads TGTGCCAGCAGATCGGACAGGGGGCGAGTCACTGAAGCTTTCTTT. Amino acids: CASRSDRGRVTEAFF. The chain couples TRBV6-6 to TRBJ1-1; TRBD1 matches 11 bases. Trimming at V came to 6 bases and at J to 4 bases, leaving 7 bases not matched to a gene. This CDR3 has 15 residues. Germline V CDR1 and CDR2: MNHNY, SVGAGI (reference sequence).

The chain combines TRBV6-6 with TRBJ2-1; perhaps TRBD2 as D (6 bases). The germline gives CDR1 MNHNY, CDR2 SVGAGI (reference sequence). V lost 2 bases and J 9 bases, leaving 14 bases between the germline ends. CDR3 length: 14 amino acids. The CDR3 sequence is CASSYAIPEGEQFF. The CDR3 DNA sequence: TGTGCCAGCAGTTACGCGATCCCGGAGGGTGAGCAGTTCTTC.